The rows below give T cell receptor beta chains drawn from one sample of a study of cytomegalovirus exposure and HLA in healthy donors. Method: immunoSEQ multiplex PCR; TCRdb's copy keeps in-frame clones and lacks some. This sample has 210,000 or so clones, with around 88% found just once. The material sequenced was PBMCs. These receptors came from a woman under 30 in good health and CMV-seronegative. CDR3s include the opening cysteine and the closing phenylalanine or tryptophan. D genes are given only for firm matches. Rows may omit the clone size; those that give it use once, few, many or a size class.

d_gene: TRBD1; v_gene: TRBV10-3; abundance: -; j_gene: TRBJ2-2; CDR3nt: TGTGCCATTACAGGGGTCACCGGGGAGCTGTTTTTT; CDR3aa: CAITGVTGELFF
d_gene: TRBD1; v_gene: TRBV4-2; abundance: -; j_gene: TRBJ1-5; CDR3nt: TGTGCCAGCAGCCAAGAGAGTCCGGACAGGAATCAGCCCCAGCATTTT; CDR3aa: CASSQESPDRNQPQHF
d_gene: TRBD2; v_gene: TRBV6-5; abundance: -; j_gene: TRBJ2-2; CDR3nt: TGTGCCAGCAGTTCTAGCGGGAACACCGGGGAGCTGTTTTTT; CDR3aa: CASSSSGNTGELFF
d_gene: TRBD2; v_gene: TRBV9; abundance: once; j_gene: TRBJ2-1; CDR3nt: TGTGCCAGCAGCGCCGTGGTCGAAGGAGGGCTTAGCGGGGTATACAATGAGCAGTTCTTC; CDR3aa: CASSAVVEGGLSGVYNEQFF
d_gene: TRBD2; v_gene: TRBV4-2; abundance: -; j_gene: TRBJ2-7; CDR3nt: TGTGCCAGCAGCCAAGATGCCGCGACTAGCGGGAGAAAGTACTTC; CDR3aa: CASSQDAATSGRKYF
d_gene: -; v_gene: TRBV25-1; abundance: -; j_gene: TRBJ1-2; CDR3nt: TGTGCCAGCAGTGATCCCGGACAGTACTATGGCTACACCTTC; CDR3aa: CASSDPGQYYGYTF
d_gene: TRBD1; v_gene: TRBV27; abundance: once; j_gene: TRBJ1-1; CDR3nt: TGTGCCACCCTCCCCCCCTCCTTCTCGGACAGGGGGCTTACTGAAGCTTTCTTT; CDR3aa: CATLPPSFSDRGLTEAFF
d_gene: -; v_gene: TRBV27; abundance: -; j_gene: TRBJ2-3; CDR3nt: TGTGCCAGCAGTCAAGCTTTTCGGGAAGATACGCAGTATTTT; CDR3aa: CASSQAFREDTQYF
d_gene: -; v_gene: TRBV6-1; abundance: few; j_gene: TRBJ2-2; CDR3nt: TGTGCCAGCACTGAGTCAGGGACCGGGGAGCTGTTTTTT; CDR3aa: CASTESGTGELFF
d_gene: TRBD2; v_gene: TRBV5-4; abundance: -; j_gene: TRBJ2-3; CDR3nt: TGTGCCAGCAGCACACTAGCGGAGATCACAGATACGCAGTATTTT; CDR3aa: CASSTLAEITDTQYF
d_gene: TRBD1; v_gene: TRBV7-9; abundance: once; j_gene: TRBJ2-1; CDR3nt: TGTGCCAGCAGAAGGACAGGGTTCGATGAGCAGTTCTTC; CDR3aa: CASRRTGFDEQFF
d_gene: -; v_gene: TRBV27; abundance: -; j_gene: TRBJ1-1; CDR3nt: TGTGCCAGCACCCCCGGCAGGGCGAACACTGAAGCTTTCTTT; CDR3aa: CASTPGRANTEAFF
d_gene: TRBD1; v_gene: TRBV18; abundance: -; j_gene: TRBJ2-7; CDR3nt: TGTGCCAGCTCATCAATCGGGACAGGTGGATACGAGCAGTACTTC; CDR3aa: CASSSIGTGGYEQYF
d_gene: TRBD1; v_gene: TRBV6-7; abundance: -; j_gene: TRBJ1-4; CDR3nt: TGTGCCAGCACCCAGCAGGGGGAAAAGGAGGAAAAACTGTTTTTT; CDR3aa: CASTQQGEKEEKLFF
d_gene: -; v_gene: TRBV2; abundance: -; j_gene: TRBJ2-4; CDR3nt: TGTGCCAGCAGTGAACTGGGCTTAGCCAAAAACATTCAGTACTTC; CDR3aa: CASSELGLAKNIQYF
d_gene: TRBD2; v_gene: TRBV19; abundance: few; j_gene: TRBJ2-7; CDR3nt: TGTGCCAGTAGTGTTCTAGCGGGAGGGGTGCACGAGCAGTACTTC; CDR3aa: CASSVLAGGVHEQYF
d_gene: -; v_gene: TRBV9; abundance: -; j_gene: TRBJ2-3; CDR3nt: TGTGCCAGCAGCACCGGACAGTTTACAGATACGCAGTATTTT; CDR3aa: CASSTGQFTDTQYF
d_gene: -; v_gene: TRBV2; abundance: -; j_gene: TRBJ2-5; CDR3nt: TGTGCCAGCAGCGAACCCACCACTAGAGGTCGAGAGACCCAGTACTTC; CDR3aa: CASSEPTTRGRETQYF
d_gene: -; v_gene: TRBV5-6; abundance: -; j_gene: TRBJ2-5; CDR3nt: TGTGCCAGCAGCTTGTCCGGGCAAGAGACCCAGTACTTC; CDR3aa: CASSLSGQETQYF
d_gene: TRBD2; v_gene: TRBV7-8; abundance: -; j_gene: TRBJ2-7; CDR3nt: TGTGCCAGCAGCCGTTGGACTAGCGGGTATTCCTACGAGCAGTACTTC; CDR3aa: CASSRWTSGYSYEQYF
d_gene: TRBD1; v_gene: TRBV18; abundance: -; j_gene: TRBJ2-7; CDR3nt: TGTGCCAGCTCACCACCCGTTGGTCAAAGGACAGGGAGCAGGGTCGAGCAGTACTTC; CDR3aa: CASSPPVGQRTGSRVEQYF
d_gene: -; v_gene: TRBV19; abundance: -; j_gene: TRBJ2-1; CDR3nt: TGTGCCAGTAGTATAGATCTGGTGGGCGTCCAGTTCTTC; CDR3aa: CASSIDLVGVQFF
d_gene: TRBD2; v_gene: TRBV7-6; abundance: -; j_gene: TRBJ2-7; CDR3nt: TGTGCCAGCAGCTTAGTGCGGGGGGCCACCTTGGGCGAGCAGTACTTC; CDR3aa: CASSLVRGATLGEQYF
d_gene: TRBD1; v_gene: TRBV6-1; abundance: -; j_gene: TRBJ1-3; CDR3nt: TGTGCCAGCAGTGGGCGGACAGGGCCCCACCGTGGAAACACCATATATTTT; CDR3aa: CASSGRTGPHRGNTIYF
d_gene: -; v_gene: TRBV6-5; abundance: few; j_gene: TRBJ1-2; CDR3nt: TGTGCCAGCAGTTACGGGGCCAGGGGAGGCTACACCTTC; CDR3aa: CASSYGARGGYTF
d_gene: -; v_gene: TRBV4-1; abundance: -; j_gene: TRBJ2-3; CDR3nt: TGCGCCAGCAGCCAACGGTCCGGACGTGAACGGAGGACAGATACGCAGTATTTT; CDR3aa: CASSQRSGRERRTDTQYF
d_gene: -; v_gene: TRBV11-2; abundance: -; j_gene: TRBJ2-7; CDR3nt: TGTGCCAGCAGCCCTCTCAGGCGGCGGGAAGGGGTCTACGAGCAGTACTTC; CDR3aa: CASSPLRRREGVYEQYF
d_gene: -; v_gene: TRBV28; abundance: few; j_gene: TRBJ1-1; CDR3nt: TGTGCCAGCAGCCTCGGACAGAGCACTGAAGCTTTCTTT; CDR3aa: CASSLGQSTEAFF
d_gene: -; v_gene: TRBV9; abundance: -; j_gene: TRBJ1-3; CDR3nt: TGTGCCAGCAGCGTAGTCGCCGAGTTGGGAAACACCATATATTTT; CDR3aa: CASSVVAELGNTIYF
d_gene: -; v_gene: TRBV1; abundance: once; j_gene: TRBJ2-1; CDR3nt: TGCACCAGCAGCCAAGATGGGACTAGCGGGGGGGCGGCCTACAATGAGCAGTTCTTC; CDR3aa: CTSSQDGTSGGAAYNEQFF
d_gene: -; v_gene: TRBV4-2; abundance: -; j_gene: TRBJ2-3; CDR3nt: TGTGCCAGCAGCCAAGAGGGCTTCACAGATACGCAGTATTTT; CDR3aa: CASSQEGFTDTQYF
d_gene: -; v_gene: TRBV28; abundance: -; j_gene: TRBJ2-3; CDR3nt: TGTGCCAGCAGTTTGGCAGGTCCAGATACGCAGTATTTT; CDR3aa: CASSLAGPDTQYF
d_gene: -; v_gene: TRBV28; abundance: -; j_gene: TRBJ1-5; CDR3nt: TGTGCCAGCGCGGACTGGCTCAATCAGCCCCAGCATTTT; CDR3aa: CASADWLNQPQHF
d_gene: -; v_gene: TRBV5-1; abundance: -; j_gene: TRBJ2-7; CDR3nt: TGCGCCAGCAGCTTGGATCCGTACTACGAGCAGTACTTC; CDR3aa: CASSLDPYYEQYF
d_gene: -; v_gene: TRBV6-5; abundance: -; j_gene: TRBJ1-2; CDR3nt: TGTGCCAGCAGTTCCAGGAACTATGGCTACACCTTC; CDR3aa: CASSSRNYGYTF
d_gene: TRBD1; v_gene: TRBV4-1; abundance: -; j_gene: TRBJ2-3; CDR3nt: TGCGCCAGCAGCCCCGAGGACAGGGGGGCAGATACGCAGTATTTT; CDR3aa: CASSPEDRGADTQYF
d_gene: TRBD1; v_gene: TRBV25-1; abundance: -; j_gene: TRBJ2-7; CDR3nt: TGTGCCAGCAGCCCAGGGGGACAGGGGGAAGACGAGCAGTACTTC; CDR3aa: CASSPGGQGEDEQYF
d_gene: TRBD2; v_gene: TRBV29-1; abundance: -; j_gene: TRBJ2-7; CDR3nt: TGCAGCGTTGTTATCAGCGGGAGGTACGAGCAGTACTTC; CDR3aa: CSVVISGRYEQYF
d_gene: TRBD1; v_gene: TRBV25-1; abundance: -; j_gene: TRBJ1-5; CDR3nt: TGTGCCAGCAGCGGACAGGGCTTCACCCAGCCCCAGCATTTT; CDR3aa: CASSGQGFTQPQHF
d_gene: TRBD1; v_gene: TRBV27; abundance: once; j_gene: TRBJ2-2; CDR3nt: TGTGCCAGCAGTCCCCAGGGACAGTACACCGGGGAGCTGTTTTTT; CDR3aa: CASSPQGQYTGELFF
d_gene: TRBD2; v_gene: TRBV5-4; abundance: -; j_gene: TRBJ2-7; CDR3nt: TGTGCCAGCAGGATAGCGGGAGGGCCCTACGAGCAGTACTTC; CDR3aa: CASRIAGGPYEQYF
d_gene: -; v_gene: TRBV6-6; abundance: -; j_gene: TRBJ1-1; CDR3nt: TGTGCCGGCGCAGAGGGGGTCACTGAAGCTTTCTTT; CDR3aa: CAGAEGVTEAFF
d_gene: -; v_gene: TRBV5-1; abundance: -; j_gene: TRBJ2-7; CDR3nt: TGCGCCAGCAGCTTCGAGGGGGCCTACGAGCAGTACTTC; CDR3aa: CASSFEGAYEQYF
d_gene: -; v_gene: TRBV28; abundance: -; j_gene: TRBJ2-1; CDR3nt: TGTGCCAGCAGTTTATTAGGCGGACTACACGATGAGCAGTTCTTC; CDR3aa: CASSLLGGLHDEQFF
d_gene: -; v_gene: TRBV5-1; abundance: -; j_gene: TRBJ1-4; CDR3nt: TGCGCCAGCAGCTTGAGTCCCGGAACTAATGAAAAACTGTTTTTT; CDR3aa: CASSLSPGTNEKLFF
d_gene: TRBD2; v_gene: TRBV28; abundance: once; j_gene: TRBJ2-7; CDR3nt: TGTGCCAGCAGTTTTGAGTCGGGAGGAACGTACGAGCAGTACTTC; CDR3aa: CASSFESGGTYEQYF
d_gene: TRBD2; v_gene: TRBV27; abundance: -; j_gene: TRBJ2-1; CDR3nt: TGTGCCAGCAGTCCCCCGGTAGCGGGAGGCCTCTACAATGAGCAGTTCTTC; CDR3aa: CASSPPVAGGLYNEQFF
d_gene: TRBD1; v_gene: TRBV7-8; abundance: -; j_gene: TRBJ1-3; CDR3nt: TGTGCCAGCAGCTTAGGGGCAGGGGGTGGAAACACCATATATTTT; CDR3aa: CASSLGAGGGNTIYF
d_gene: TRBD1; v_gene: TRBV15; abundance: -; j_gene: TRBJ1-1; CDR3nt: TGTGCCACCATACAGGGGAGTGGAGGCACTGAAGCTTTCTTT; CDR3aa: CATIQGSGGTEAFF
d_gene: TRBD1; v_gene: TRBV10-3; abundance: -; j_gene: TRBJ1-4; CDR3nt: TGTGCCATCTCGGACAGGGGCGGACTTGATGAAAAACTGTTTTTT; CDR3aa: CAISDRGGLDEKLFF
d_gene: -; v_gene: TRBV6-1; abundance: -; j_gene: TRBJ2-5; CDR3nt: TGTGCCAGCGGCGAGACCCAGTACTTC; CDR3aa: CASGETQYF
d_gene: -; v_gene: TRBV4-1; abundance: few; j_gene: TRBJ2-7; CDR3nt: TGCGCCAGCAGCCAAGATATGGCGGGGTACGAGCAGTACTTC; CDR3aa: CASSQDMAGYEQYF
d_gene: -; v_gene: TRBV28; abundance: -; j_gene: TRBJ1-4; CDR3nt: TGTGCCAGCAGGGGGCAGGGGAGTGAAAAACTGTTTTTT; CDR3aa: CASRGQGSEKLFF
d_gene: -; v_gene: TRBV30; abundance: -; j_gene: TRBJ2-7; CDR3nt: TGTGCCTGGAGTGGCTTTAGGGGGAACGAGCAGTACTTC; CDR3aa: CAWSGFRGNEQYF
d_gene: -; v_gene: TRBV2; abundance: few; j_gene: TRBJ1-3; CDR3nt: TGTGCCAGCGGGCAGGCCCAACTCTCTGGAAACACCATATATTTT; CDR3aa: CASGQAQLSGNTIYF
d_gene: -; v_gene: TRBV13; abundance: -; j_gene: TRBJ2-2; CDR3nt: TGTGCCAGCAGCCGAAGACTGGCAGACACCGGGGAGCTGTTTTTT; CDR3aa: CASSRRLADTGELFF
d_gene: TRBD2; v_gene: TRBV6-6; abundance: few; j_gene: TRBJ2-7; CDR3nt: TGTGCCAGCAGTCTAGCGGGAGGGTTCTACGAGCAGTACTTC; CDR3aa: CASSLAGGFYEQYF